This T cell receptor (beta chain) appears in the sequencing data of a study of blood T cell repertoires in COVID-19. As originally analysed: Nucleated cell number was recorded as an estimate derived from reference gene primer amplification. The repertoire was sequenced with immunoSEQ multiplex PCR; TCRdb's copy has only in-frame clones and lacks some. V and J calls and clone size are given by that table; D and trimming were obtained from the DNA. The sample lists fewer than 400,000 clones; approximately 91% were seen once. After removal of 0 bases from V and 9 bases from J, the junction contained 10 bases not matched to a gene. The CDR3 is made up of 15 amino acids. CDR1 and CDR2 (germline): WSHSY, SAAADI. Participant-reported clinical history was the basis for cohort assignment.

This chain connects TRBV10-2 to TRBJ1-1, with TRBD1 identical over 7 bases. This receptor was taken from a woman in her 30s who had been exposed to COVID-19. What was sequenced was PBMCs or T cells enriched from blood (not recorded which). CDR3 coding DNA: TGCGCCAGCAGTGAGTCGACCGTAACAGGGGTAAAAGCTTTCTTT. This codes for CASSESTVTGVKAFF.